This T cell receptor beta chain was captured in a study of T-cell memory formation after mild COVID-19 (dated by TCRdb to about 2021). As for the study more broadly: TCR sequence clusters from the two donors were largely donor specific. T-cell clones expanding and contracting after mild COVID-19 in two donors were tracked by longitudinal TCRalpha and TCRbeta repertoire sequencing. The cohort was made up of two young adult volunteers, one female and one male, who were previously healthy. Overall results and qualifications from the work: Only two mild cases were covered in the study, and larger cohorts including severe cases with pre-infection samples were considered necessary. Contracting CD4+ clones appeared mostly in the CM and EM memory subsets, whereas CD8+ clones were enriched in EMRA. Some responding clones were detected in pre-infection memory, which suggested that pre-existing cross-reactive memory T cells had joined the SARS-CoV-2 response. Clones that contracted from day 15 to 85 showed balanced CD4/CD8 phenotypes, whereas a second wave of clones that expanded from day 15 to 37 leaned towards CD4+. The second-wave clones that peaked on day 37 were not confirmed to be SARS-CoV-2 specific.

Ficoll-Paque density gradient centrifugation was used to isolate PBMCs. This clonotype has ten or more counts. Its target antigen remains unknown. Qualities for individual bases were not recorded, and no much larger clone is one base off. Taken from the germline V gene (reference sequence), the CDR1 and CDR2 loops are SEHNR and FQNEAQ. Inclusive of the bounding cysteine and phenylalanine, the CDR3 is 14 residues long. The only DNA kept is the CDR3, 42 bases in frame from the first base. Trimming leaves V shorter by 6 bases and J shorter by 0 bases, with the junction holding 4 bases beyond the gene matches. The run used an Illumina NovaSeq 6000. cDNA libraries for TCRalpha and TCRbeta were prepared by 5'RACE using constant-segment primers, with sample barcodes and unique molecular identifiers added. Trizol reagent was used to extract RNA from every sample. The libraries were amplified in two PCR steps, and the second step added a second sample barcode and Illumina TruSeq adapters. Sequencing of the libraries was done on an Illumina NovaSeq, producing 2 x 150 bp paired-end reads. The original methods were these. Demultiplexing of reads and collapsing into UMI-guided consensus sequences were performed with migec v1.2.7. Using mixcr v2.1.11, the UMI consensuses were aligned to TRA and TRB V and J templates and assembled into clonotypes. Expanded or contracted clonotypes were those called significant by both edgeR and NoisET, with noise models trained on biological replicates. For edgeR calls, the cutoffs were a false discovery rate-adjusted p below 0.01 and a log2 fold-change threshold of 1. As an exploratory analysis of dynamics, max-normalized trajectories of the 1000 most abundant clonotypes were examined by PCA with hierarchical clustering. Separately sequenced CD4+ and CD8+ repertoires were used to assign a CD4 or CD8 phenotype to each responding clone. TCRdb trimmed public reads at Q25 via fastp, called clones via MiXCR and kept in-frame beta chains. A single entry per CDR3 protein holds the most common genes and DNA from its merged rows. V and J calls and clone size were set by TCRdb, not the authors. A total of about 49,000 distinct CDR3 sequences appear in this sample, roughly 7% of them only once. The ten top clones hold 1.4% of the sample.

This TCR came from a man aged 18 to 29 who had mild COVID-19 (a few samples of this study predate the infection). The sample titles of this study are shuffled in the database, so cell type and time point are left out; the donor was told from shared clones. The material sequenced was PBMCs or a T cell subset sorted from them (not recorded which). The sequence links TRBV7-9 to TRBJ2-7, and 8 junction bases match TRBD1. Here is the DNA: TGTGCCAGCAGGTCCAGGGGGCCCTCCTACGAGCAGTACTTC. It translates as CASRSRGPSYEQYF.